The 22 T cell receptor beta chains presented below share a single source sample, sequenced in a study of blood T cells in healthy people across ages. A J-beta primer mix and a sample-barcoded 5' primer were used in a second PCR of about 7 to 12 cycles. A single record per CDR3 protein comes from TCRdb applying MiXCR to the 5' RACE reads. The table shows under 800,000 distinct CDR3 sequences, with about 21% occurring only once. The specimen sequenced was blood. The receptors come from a man aged 70-80 years in good health.

This clonotype was counted between two and nine times. The chain joins TRBV5-1 to TRBJ2-4; D not certain. This CDR3 spans 16 amino acids. Germline V gene sequence: CDR1 SGHRS, CDR2 YFSETQ. V shed 0 bases and J shed 0 bases, with 10 bases lying between them. CDR3 bases: TGCGCCAGCAGCTTGGAACAGACACTAGCCAAAAACATTCAGTACTTC. Amino acid sequence: CASSLEQTLAKNIQYF.

The chain is built from TRBV20-1 and TRBJ2-7, with a weak D call TRBD1 (5 bases). Germline CDR1 and CDR2: DFQATT and SNEGSKA (reference sequence). This CDR3 is built from 11 residues. The CDR3 DNA follows: TGCAGCCAGGGTCTAGGCTCCGAGCAGTACTTC. Residues: CSQGLGSEQYF.

The chain recombines TRBV7-8 with TRBJ2-1, with TRBD2 matching 7 bases. CDR1 is SGHVS, CDR2 FQNEAQ, per germline. This CDR3 contains 15 residues. V lost 2 bases and J lost 5; bases outside the gene matches: 6. The CDR3, as DNA: TGTGCCAGCAGCTTAACCGGGAGGCTAAACAATGAGCAGTTCTTC. Protein sequence: CASSLTGRLNNEQFF. Full variable domain (remainder filled in from reference TRBV7-8 and TRBJ2-1): GAGVSQSPRYKVAKRGQDVALRCDPISGHVSLFWYQQALGQGPEFLTYFQNEAQLDKSGLPSDRFFAERPEGSVSTLKIQRTQQEDSAVYLCASSLTGRLNNEQFFGPGTRLTVL.

The sample holds a few counts of this clonotype. The J gene is TRBJ1-4, the V gene TRBV28, with 8 bases matching TRBD1. The CDR3 runs 16 residues. The V gene end was trimmed by 5 bases and the J gene end by 6 bases; junction bases not matched to a gene: 11. CDR1 and CDR2 (germline): MDHEN, SYDVKM. The CDR3 reads CASSATAGGAYEKLFF. CDR3 nucleotide sequence: TGTGCCAGCAGTGCAACCGCAGGGGGCGCTTATGAAAAACTGTTTTTT.

In its sample, this clonotype was seen many times. The chain recombines TRBV5-1 with TRBJ2-5; perhaps TRBD2 as D (7 bases). Judging by the DNA end, TRBJ2-1 fits better; the J call may be wrong. The CDR3 length is 19 residues. Germline assignment: CDR1 SGHRS and CDR2 YFSETQ. The CDR3 DNA sequence: TGCGCCAGCAGCCCTACAGGGTATGGAGCGGGAAGTGAGTGGAATGAGCAGTTCTTC. It codes for CASSPTGYGAGSEWNEQFF.

This clonotype appeared a few times. The J gene is TRBJ2-3, the V gene TRBV7-6, with 11 bases identical to TRBD2. Per germline, CDR1 SGHVS and CDR2 FNYEAQ. The junction had 4 bases not matched to a gene; V was cut back by 0 bases and J by 5 bases. CDR3 length: 16 residues. CDR3 residues: CASSLAASGRLDTQYF. CDR3 nucleotides: TGTGCCAGCAGCTTAGCGGCTAGCGGGAGGTTAGATACGCAGTATTTT.

Only a few counts were recorded for this clonotype. This rearrangement joins TRBV6-5 to TRBJ1-1; D is uncertain. This CDR3 comprises 13 residues. V lost 4 bases and J lost 3, with 9 bases in between. The germline CDR1 and CDR2 sequences are MNHEY and SVGAGI. The CDR3: CASSLSSDTEAFF. In nucleotides, the CDR3 is TGTGCCAGCAGTTTGTCCAGCGACACTGAAGCTTTCTTT.

This clonotype was detected only a few times. The rearrangement joins TRBV6-6 to TRBJ1-6; D ambiguous. The germline gives CDR1 MNHNY, CDR2 SVGAGI (reference sequence). The CDR3 runs 14 residues. The V and J ends lost 6 bases and 5 bases respectively, with 11 bases between them. CDR3: CASRRGDNNSPLHF. DNA of the CDR3: TGTGCCAGCAGGCGGGGTGATAATAATTCACCCCTCCACTTT.

The CDR3, as DNA: TGCGCCAGCAGCTTGGCCAGGGCGACCTACAATGAGCAGTTCTTC. This sequence encodes CASSLARATYNEQFF. The chain joins TRBV5-1 to TRBJ2-1, with D possibly matching TRBD1 (5 bases). Trimming removed 0 bases from V and 2 bases from J, with 9 bases in between. The germline gives CDR1 SGHRS, CDR2 YFSETQ. This CDR3 is built from 15 residues.

This clonotype was detected a few times. The chain is built from TRBV19 and TRBJ2-5, with 14 nucleotides matching TRBD2. The DNA end favors TRBJ2-7, so the J call may be wrong. The length of the CDR3 is 15 residues. Germline V gives CDR1 LNHDA, CDR2 SQIVND (reference sequence). Here the CDR3 DNA reads TGTGCCAGTTCGGGACTAGCGGGGGACACCTACGAGCAGTACTTC. This encodes CASSGLAGDTYEQYF.

This clonotype has only a few counts. The V and J genes are TRBV14 and TRBJ2-5; D is unresolved. The J call may be mistaken, given a closer DNA end match to TRBJ2-1. The CDR3 is 14 amino acids. Germline V gene sequence: CDR1 SGHDN, CDR2 FVKESK. CDR3: CASSQGGPNNEQFF. DNA for the CDR3: TGTGCCAGCAGCCAAGGAGGTCCAAACAATGAGCAGTTCTTC.

This clonotype came up many times. J is TRBJ2-7 and V is TRBV6-5; D uncertain. V gave up 4 bases and J gave up 1 base, with 5 bases separating them. CDR3 size: 12 residues. Germline loops: CDR1 MNHEY, CDR2 SVGAGI. As DNA, the CDR3 is TGTGCCAGCAGTTCCCGGTCCTACGAGCAGTACTTC. The encoded protein is CASSSRSYEQYF.

This clonotype was observed at least ten times. This sequence joins TRBV7-3 and TRBJ2-3; D perhaps matches TRBD2 (6 bases). CDR3 size: 14 residues. Between the trimmed V and J ends, which lost 5 bases and 0 bases, there was a span of 9 bases. Germline V CDR1 and CDR2: SGHTA, FQGTGA. DNA for the CDR3: TGTGCCAGCAGCCCCAGCGGGAGCACAGATACGCAGTATTTT. Protein: CASSPSGSTDTQYF.

The sample holds a few counts of this clonotype. This chain uses TRBV20-1 with TRBJ2-5; 8 bases agree with TRBD2. CDR3 length equals 13 residues. Germline CDR1 reads DFQATT; CDR2 reads SNEGSKA (reference sequence). With V trimmed by 5 bases and J by 1 base, 3 bases remained unmatched. The CDR3, as DNA: TGCAGTGCTCGGGAGGGCCCCCAAGAGACCCAGTACTTC. As protein: CSAREGPQETQYF.

A note on this clonotype: Its ends do not fully match the called genes, so a read error is possible. The genes are TRBV24-1 and TRBJ2-3; TRBD2 matches at 8 bases. Germline CDR1 KGHDR, CDR2 SFDVKD. The CDR3 extends over 15 amino acids. CDR3 region: CATSPGLAGTDTQYF. The DNA for the CDR3 is TGTGCCACCAGTCCTGGGCTAGCGGGCACGGATACGCAGTATTTT.

This clonotype was recorded a few times. V and J are TRBV20-1 and TRBJ2-5, with a weak D call TRBD1 (6 bases). The CDR3 contains 16 residues. V was shortened by 0 bases and J by 3 bases, with 17 bases between the two germline ends. The germline V gene has CDR1 DFQATT and CDR2 SNEGSKA (reference sequence). In nucleotides, the CDR3 is TGCAGTGCTAGAGAAGAAGTTTGGGCAGGGGAAGAGACCCAGTACTTC. This translates into CSAREEVWAGEETQYF.

In this sample, this clonotype turned up many times. V and J are TRBV14 and TRBJ1-1; no definite D call. Trimming cost V 3 bases and J 2 bases, with 4 bases left between them. The CDR3 is 12 amino acids. Germline V gene lookup returns CDR1 SGHDN and CDR2 FVKESK. Here the CDR3 DNA reads TGTGCCAGCAGCCAGACTAACACTGAAGCTTTCTTT. It is translated as CASSQTNTEAFF.

The chain employs TRBV5-1 and TRBJ2-3; 7 positions agree with TRBD1. Germline loops: CDR1 SGHRS, CDR2 YFSETQ. The CDR3 is made up of 15 amino acids. V shed 2 bases, J shed 2 bases, and the junction held 5 bases outside the gene matches. The CDR3 nucleotides read TGCGCCAGCAGCTTCCTGACAGGGAACACAGATACGCAGTATTTT. Its protein is CASSFLTGNTDTQYF.

This clonotype has only a few counts. This chain connects TRBV15 to TRBJ2-3; D not resolved. CDR1 LNHNV and CDR2 YYDKDF come from the germline V gene (reference sequence). The length of the CDR3 is 13 residues. The V end was cut by 6 bases, the J end by 6 bases, with 13 bases between. The CDR3 bases are TGTGCCACCAGTACTACGGCCGGCGATACGCAGTATTTT. Its protein is CATSTTAGDTQYF.

This clonotype was seen a few times. The chain uses TRBV20-1 and TRBJ2-7; D not certain. Germline V lookup: CDR1 DFQATT, CDR2 SNEGSKA (reference sequence). The CDR3 sequence is 13 residues long. The V and J ends lost 6 bases and 4 bases respectively, with 16 bases between them. CDR3 protein: CSAKGRRTYEQYF. The CDR3 nucleotides read TGCAGTGCCAAAGGGCGGCGTACGTACGAGCAGTACTTC.

This chain connects TRBV5-4 to TRBJ2-7, with TRBD2 identical over 9 bases. Germline V gene data show CDR1 as SGHNT and CDR2 as YYREEE (reference sequence). The CDR3 loop spans 15 amino acids. Trimming cost V 5 bases and J 0 bases; bases outside gene matches: 6. The CDR3 region is CASSRAGGSSYEQYF. CDR3 nucleotides: TGTGCCAGCAGTCGAGCGGGAGGAAGCTCCTACGAGCAGTACTTC.

The rearrangement uses TRBV10-3 and TRBJ1-5, with 7 bases lining up with TRBD1. The V gene's germline CDR1 is ENHRY and CDR2 SYGVKD. The CDR3 spans 15 residues. V lost 2 bases and J lost 1; bases outside the gene matches: 2. CDR3 amino acids: CAISEEGASNQPQHF. CDR3 nucleotides: TGTGCCATCAGTGAGGAGGGGGCGAGCAATCAGCCCCAGCATTTT.